This TCR beta chain emerged from a study of spatial heterogeneity in lung cancer (dated by TCRdb to about 2019). With regard to the full study: Samples were obtained from about 75 patients with early-stage, untreated non-small cell lung cancer from the lung TRACERx cohort. Follow-up PBMC samples were sequenced whenever available, with the median time to follow-up being about 2 years after resection. Beta-chain transcripts were consistently detected in greater numbers than alpha-chain transcripts, which likely reflects a higher abundance of beta-chain transcripts. In the raw uncorrected reads, each unique combination of TCR and UMI appeared more than ten times on average. In non-small cell lung cancer, the study made a quantitative comparison of TCR alpha and beta repertoires among multiple tumor regions, matched nontumor lung and blood. Nonsynonymous mutation counts, determined by whole-exome sequencing of tumor tissue, were related to features of the TCR repertoire. Both alpha and beta chains were TCR-sequenced in samples taken at surgery, namely 220 tumor regions, more than 62 matched nontumor lung samples and around 53 PBMC samples.

Library prep was done by 5' RACE. Sequencing instrument: NextSeq 500. The TCR library protocol attached a unique molecular identifier to each TCR cDNA molecule to allow correction of PCR and sequencing errors. Regarding the original processing steps: TCR identification, UMI-based error correction and CDR3 extraction were all carried out with Decombinator tools. Expanded TCRs were defined as those above a frequency of 2 per 1,000, corresponding to the top 1% of the tumor frequency distribution. Renyi diversity was computed with the R vegan package after each repertoire had been subsampled 100 times to 5,000 TCRs. CDR3 similarity networks were constructed using string-kernel similarity of amino acid triplets, with links drawn between CDR3s whose pairwise similarity was above 0.82. Through fastp at Q25 and MiXCR, TCRdb rebuilt clones from the public reads, retaining in-frame beta chains. Each entry merges the rows of one CDR3 protein and shows their most common DNA and genes. TCRdb's processing, not the authors', yielded these V and J calls. This sample gives about 70,000 distinct CDR3 sequences in total; about 9.5% of them show up just once. 1.9% of the sample comes from the top ten.

A remark on this clonotype: This clone's antigen is unknown. Base qualities were left out, and no much larger clone turns up one base away.

Summary of the overall study and its limitations: Only 14 patients were included in comparisons of baseline and follow-up blood repertoires. Ubiquitous expanded tumor TCRs were found in blood more often at tumor resection than at routine follow-up. Additional single-cell paired TCR alpha and beta sequencing was considered necessary to confirm, at a functional level, the hypothesis that regional TCRs recognize regional mutations.

This sample's time point label indicates: blood at routine non-recurrence follow-up after resection. Whole RNA extracted from tumor and nontumor lung tissue, or from cryopreserved PBMC samples, was used for TCR sequencing without cell sorting. Only patients with enough RNA available from two or more tumor regions were chosen for TCR sequencing. The CDR1 and CDR2 encoded by the germline V gene (reference sequence) are DFQATT and SNEGSKA. The CDR3 starts with the cysteine, ends with the phenylalanine, and has 13 residues. Only the CDR3 region is kept as DNA, spanning 39 bases read in frame from base 1. The germline V and J ends show losses of 1 base and 4 bases respectively, and no gene match explains 3 bases of the junction.

The clonotype comes from a female donor with early-stage non-small cell lung cancer. The chain was built from TRBV20-1 and TRBJ2-7; 8 bases in between match TRBD1. The specimen comprised PBMCs, sampled at follow-up. The DNA reads TGCAGTGCTAGAGGGACAGGGTATTACGAGCAGTACTTC. This sequence encodes CSARGTGYYEQYF.